One and the same sample provided the 18 T cell receptor beta chains below, sequenced in a study of PD-1 blockade in classical Hodgkin lymphoma. Each and every patient relapsed after autologous stem cell transplantation, and patients got differing brentuximab vedotin exposure. The table came from immunoSEQ multiplex PCR; TCRdb's copy has only in-frame clones and leaves some out. In the table there are more than 55,000 clones, around 89% of which are singletons. This specimen was peripheral blood mononuclear cells (PBMCs), taken before the second cycle of nivolumab. The source is a human donor with classical Hodgkin lymphoma.

The chain links TRBV18 to TRBJ2-3; D tentatively reads TRBD1 or TRBD2 (5 bases each). Germline V CDR1 and CDR2: KGHSH, LQKENI. This CDR3 has 16 amino acids. The germline V and J ends were trimmed by 2 bases and 2 bases, with 14 bases remaining between them. The CDR3 sequence: CASSPLGTGITDTQYF. DNA for the CDR3: TGTGCCAGCTCACCATTAGGGACGGGAATCACAGATACGCAGTATTTT.

The rearrangement uses TRBV7-9 and TRBJ1-1; tentative D call: TRBD1 (6 bases). Per germline, CDR1 SEHNR and CDR2 FQNEAQ (reference sequence). V was clipped by 3 bases and J by 5 bases, with 10 bases between them. CDR3 length: 13 residues. The CDR3 protein is CASSFYRDTEAFF. The CDR3, as DNA: TGTGCCAGCAGCTTCTACAGGGATACTGAAGCTTTCTTT.

This chain links TRBV4-1 with TRBJ1-2; possibly TRBD1 for D (5 bases). The CDR3 spans 15 residues. The V gene's germline CDR1 is MGHRA and CDR2 YSYEKL. Trimming took 0 bases from V and 4 from J, leaving 12 bases between them. CDR3 nucleotides: TGCGCCAGCAGCCAAGATGGGGGGGTTCGCTATGGCTACACCTTC. Residues: CASSQDGGVRYGYTF.

This clone was detected a few times. V is TRBV9 and J is TRBJ1-1, with TRBD1 matching over 7 bases. The J segment lost 2 bases and the V segment lost 7 bases, leaving 5 bases of the junction unmatched. This CDR3 has 13 residues. Germline CDR1 reads SGDLS; CDR2 reads YYNGEE. The CDR3 loop reads CASWGQINTEAFF. The CDR3 bases are TGTGCCAGCTGGGGACAGATTAACACTGAAGCTTTCTTT.

The chain uses TRBV7-9 and TRBJ2-2; the D is unclear. Germline lookup yields CDR1 SEHNR and CDR2 FQNEAQ (reference sequence). V gave up 5 bases and J gave up 2 bases, with 12 bases separating them. This CDR3 region has 15 residues. The CDR3 nucleotides read TGTGCCAGCAGCAAGGGCAATGAAAACACCGGGGAGCTGTTTTTT. Translating gives CASSKGNENTGELFF.

The chain joins TRBV5-1 to TRBJ2-2, with 8 bases aligning to TRBD1. Germline assignment: CDR1 SGHRS and CDR2 YFSETQ. The CDR3 is made up of 15 amino acids. V was pared by 5 bases and J by 3 bases, with 6 bases of the junction left unmatched. CDR3 nucleotides: TGCGCCAGCAGGGGAACGACAGGGGACACCGGGGAGCTGTTTTTT. Amino acids: CASRGTTGDTGELFF.

The chain combines TRBV18 with TRBJ2-2, with D possibly matching TRBD2 (6 bases). CDR1 and CDR2 (germline): KGHSH, LQKENI. The CDR3 is made up of 16 amino acids. V lost 0 bases to trimming and J lost 5 bases, with 13 bases between them. DNA of the CDR3: TGTGCCAGCTCACCACCGGGGGAGGACGGGACCGGGGAGCTGTTTTTT. Its translation is CASSPPGEDGTGELFF.

This clone was seen once. The chain recombines TRBV29-1 with TRBJ1-4, with D hard to call. Germline loops: CDR1 SQVTM, CDR2 ANQGSEA. The CDR3 is 13 residues long. Trimming stripped 7 bases from V and 7 bases from J, with 16 bases between. The CDR3 nucleotides are TGCAGCGCGTTTAAATCGGGAGGTGAAAAACTGTTTTTT. Translating it yields CSAFKSGGEKLFF. Complete variable domain (other parts from reference TRBV29-1 and TRBJ1-4): SAVISQKPSRDICQRGTSLTIQCQVDSQVTMMFWYRQQPGQSLTLIATANQGSEATYESGFVIDKFPISRPNLTFSTLTVSNMSPEDSSIYLCSAFKSGGEKLFFGSGTQLSVL.

The chain couples TRBV5-1 to TRBJ1-2, with TRBD1 matching over 8 bases. The trim removed 4 bases at V and 8 bases at J, leaving 7 bases unmatched. This CDR3 has 13 amino acids. CDR1 is SGHRS, CDR2 YFSETQ, per germline. DNA of the CDR3: TGCGCCAGCAGCCCGACAGGGGAGGGAGGCTACACCTTC. It translates to CASSPTGEGGYTF.

This rearrangement joins TRBV7-9 to TRBJ1-1; D ambiguous. Per germline, CDR1 SEHNR and CDR2 FQNEAQ (reference sequence). V gave up 1 base and J gave up 7 bases, with 10 bases separating them. The CDR3 has 13 residues. The CDR3 here is CASSLVVENEAFF. CDR3 in DNA: TGTGCCAGCAGCTTAGTGGTAGAGAATGAAGCTTTCTTT.

CDR3 bases: TGTGCCTGGGCCCCCGGGACAGTAAACATTCAGTACTTC. It codes for CAWAPGTVNIQYF. This chain links TRBV30 with TRBJ2-4, with 7 bases matching TRBD1. The germline V gene encodes CDR1 GTSNPN and CDR2 SVGIG (reference sequence). Trimming took 5 bases from V and 6 from J; bases not matched to a gene: 7. The CDR3 consists of 13 residues.

J is TRBJ2-5 and V is TRBV15; 7 positions match TRBD2. Germline assignment: CDR1 LNHNV and CDR2 YYDKDF (reference sequence). J was trimmed by 2 bases and V by 5 bases; bases with no gene match: 8. The CDR3 consists of 15 residues. The CDR3: CATSRRAGAQETQYF. In DNA, the CDR3 is TGTGCCACCAGCCGAAGGGCGGGAGCTCAAGAGACCCAGTACTTC.

The rearrangement links TRBV4-1 to TRBJ2-1; 16 nucleotides align to TRBD2. Germline CDR1 reads MGHRA; CDR2 reads YSYEKL. The CDR3 is made up of 19 amino acids. V lost 4 bases and J lost 7; bases outside the gene matches: 13. The CDR3: CASSLTPGLAGGRGNEQFF. The DNA for the CDR3 is TGCGCCAGCAGCCTTACTCCGGGACTAGCGGGGGGGCGAGGGAATGAGCAGTTCTTC.

This clone was seen a single time. The V gene is TRBV2, the J gene TRBJ1-5, with TRBD1 as a possible D gene (6 bases). Germline CDR1 SNHLY, CDR2 FYNNEI. The CDR3 totals 14 residues. V was clipped by 5 bases and J by 6 bases, with 14 bases between them. CDR3: CASSKGDYAQPQHF. In DNA form, the CDR3 reads TGTGCCAGCAGTAAGGGGGACTATGCTCAGCCCCAGCATTTT.

This clone was seen only a few times. This sequence joins TRBV19 and TRBJ1-6, with TRBD1 matching over 9 bases. V lost 2 bases to trimming and J lost 3 bases; unmatched junction nucleotides: 5. The V gene's germline CDR1 is LNHDA and CDR2 SQIVND (reference sequence). This CDR3 comprises 17 residues. CDR3 nucleotides: TGTGCCAGTAGTATATCTGGGACAGGGAACTATAATTCACCCCTCCACTTT. It encodes CASSISGTGNYNSPLHF.

This clone has more than one count but fewer than ten. V usage is TRBV10-2 and J usage is TRBJ2-7; the D gene could be TRBD1 or TRBD2 (5 bases each). Germline CDR1 reads WSHSY; CDR2 reads SAAADI. This CDR3 is built from 13 residues. Deletions cut 4 bases from V and 5 bases from J, with 12 bases between. The CDR3 here is CASSGGAHHEQYF. In DNA form, the CDR3 reads TGCGCCAGCAGTGGAGGGGCCCACCACGAGCAGTACTTC.

The chain recombines TRBV5-1 with TRBJ1-2; D gene unclear. Germline-derived CDR1 and CDR2 are SGHRS and YFSETQ. This CDR3 is 14 amino acids long. Trimming left V 0 bases short and J 6 bases short, with 12 bases between. The CDR3 reads CASSLDGSYDGYTF. CDR3 bases: TGCGCCAGCAGCTTGGACGGGTCCTATGATGGCTACACCTTC.

CDR3 bases: TGTGCCATCAGTGACCCGGAGGGGGACCTGCCTTGGACCGGGGAGCTGTTTTTT. Protein sequence: CAISDPEGDLPWTGELFF. The rearrangement links TRBV10-3 to TRBJ2-2, with D perhaps TRBD1 or TRBD2 (6 bases each). The CDR3 contains 18 residues. The V and J ends lost 3 bases and 5 bases respectively, with 22 bases between them. In germline, CDR1 is ENHRY, CDR2 SYGVKD.